Each of the 20 T cell receptor beta chains below was sequenced from the same sample in a study of identical twins. TCRdb called the 5' RACE reads again in MiXCR, with one record for every CDR3 protein. The sample has about 1.7 million distinct CDR3 sequences, about 31% seen once; the top ten hold 0.27%. Sequenced: cord blood. The origin of the receptors is a newborn girl in good health.

This clonotype was detected many times. CDR3 coding DNA: TGTGCCAGCAGCCAAAGACAGGGGGCAGATACGCAGTATTTT. Protein: CASSQRQGADTQYF. The chain joins TRBV4-2 to TRBJ2-3; 9 positions agree with TRBD1. This CDR3 has 14 amino acids. V lost 2 bases to trimming and J lost 4 bases; unmatched junction nucleotides: 1. Germline loops: CDR1 LGHNA, CDR2 YNFKEQ.

This clonotype was detected a few times. V gene TRBV7-8 combines with J gene TRBJ2-5; D is possibly TRBD2 (6 bases). The V gene's germline CDR1 is SGHVS and CDR2 FQNEAQ. CDR3 size: 16 residues. V dropped 0 bases and J dropped 2 bases, with 13 bases sitting between them. The CDR3: CASSLARLALQETQYF. As DNA, the CDR3 is TGTGCCAGCAGCTTAGCACGGCTAGCGCTTCAAGAGACCCAGTACTTC.

Many counts were recorded for this clonotype. V usage is TRBV27 and J usage is TRBJ1-1, with TRBD1 matching over 9 bases. Trimming took 5 bases from V and 5 from J; bases not matched to a gene: 6. The germline CDR1 and CDR2 sequences are MNHEY and SMNVEV (reference sequence). This CDR3 comprises 14 residues. Written as DNA, the CDR3 is TGTGCCAGCAGTCCCGGACAGGGGAGGACTGAAGCTTTCTTT. Its translation is CASSPGQGRTEAFF.

This clonotype was recorded many times. The chain links TRBV12-3 or TRBV12-4 to TRBJ2-1; 7 nucleotides align to TRBD1. The CDR3 covers 13 residues. After removal of 3 bases from V and 15 bases from J, the junction contained 11 bases not matched to a gene. The CDR3 DNA reads as TGTGCCAGCAGTTTTCAGGGGGACGATAGGGGGTTCTTC. Protein product: CASSFQGDDRGFF.

There are a few counts of this clonotype. V is TRBV20-1 and J is TRBJ1-4, with 8 bases matching TRBD1. The CDR3 is made up of 15 amino acids. The germline gives CDR1 DFQATT, CDR2 SNEGSKA (reference sequence). V shed 2 bases, J shed 8 bases, and the junction held 10 bases outside the gene matches. The CDR3 DNA follows: TGCAGTGCTAGACCTAGGGCGGGACAGGAGGAAAAACTGTTTTTT. Translated: CSARPRAGQEEKLFF.

V and J are TRBV19 and TRBJ2-3, with D perhaps matching TRBD2 (6 bases). The V end was cut by 3 bases, the J end by 3 bases, with 13 bases between. Germline V CDR1 and CDR2: LNHDA, SQIVND (reference sequence). The CDR3 totals 15 residues. CDR3 residues: CASSIGRGATDTQYF. DNA for the CDR3: TGTGCCAGTAGTATCGGGCGGGGAGCGACAGATACGCAGTATTTT.

CDR3: CSVARNNEQYF. For the CDR3, the DNA is TGCAGCGTTGCCAGGAACAATGAGCAGTACTTC. The V and J genes are TRBV29-1 and TRBJ2-1, with unresolved D. The DNA end is a closer match to TRBJ2-7, so the J assignment may be wrong. The CDR3 totals 11 residues. CDR1 SQVTM and CDR2 ANQGSEA come from the germline V gene.

In regard to this clonotype: At one end, the junction sequence differs from germline, possibly due to a read error. The chain employs TRBV28 and TRBJ1-2; D gene ambiguous. The germline V gene encodes CDR1 MDHEN and CDR2 SYDVKM. CDR3 length equals 11 residues. The CDR3 sequence is CASSRHYGYNF. CDR3 nucleotides: TGTGCCAGCAGTAGACACTATGGCTACAACTTC.

This clonotype was counted many times. The chain is built from TRBV20-1 and TRBJ2-1, with D tentatively TRBD2 (6 bases). V was clipped by 8 bases and J by 7 bases, with 27 bases between them. The CDR3 spans 16 residues. Germline V gives CDR1 DFQATT, CDR2 SNEGSKA (reference sequence). This chain's CDR3 is CSIRPVWDFPLNEQFF. Written as DNA, the CDR3 is TGCAGTATACGACCCGTGTGGGACTTTCCCCTGAATGAGCAGTTCTTC.

This clonotype was counted only a few times. This chain uses TRBV6-1 with TRBJ2-1, with TRBD2 matching over 11 bases. V shed 4 bases, J shed 0 bases, and the junction held 5 bases outside the gene matches. The CDR3 is made up of 17 amino acids. Germline CDR1 and CDR2: MNHNS and SASEGT. The CDR3 loop is CASSASGGRSSYNEQFF. The CDR3 DNA follows: TGTGCCAGCAGTGCTAGCGGGGGGAGGAGCTCCTACAATGAGCAGTTCTTC.

This clonotype was observed a few times. V gene TRBV7-2 combines with J gene TRBJ2-5; 7 bases align to TRBD2. CDR3 length equals 13 residues. The V segment lost 8 bases and the J segment 4 bases; nucleotides outside the gene matches: 7. Germline V gene data show CDR1 as SGHTA and CDR2 as FQGNSA. The CDR3 here is CASRGRVLETQYF. The CDR3 coding sequence is TGTGCCAGCCGGGGGAGGGTTCTAGAGACCCAGTACTTC.

The chain uses TRBV5-1 and TRBJ2-1; 7 nucleotides line up with TRBD2. Germline CDR1 is SGHRS and CDR2 is YFSETQ. Germline trimming cut 0 bases from V and 6 bases from J; bases unmatched to any gene: 6. The CDR3 runs 15 residues. Here the CDR3 reads CASSLDLAAINEQFF. The CDR3 nucleotides are TGCGCCAGCAGCTTGGACCTAGCGGCCATCAATGAGCAGTTCTTC.

V is TRBV24-1 and J is TRBJ2-5; D gene uncertain. From germline, CDR1 is KGHDR and CDR2 SFDVKD. V dropped 7 bases and J dropped 11 bases, with 25 bases sitting between them. This CDR3 comprises 15 residues. CDR3 DNA: TGTGCCACCAGCGGATCAGTCCAGAGGAACAATGAGCAGTACTTC. Residues: CATSGSVQRNNEQYF.

This chain connects TRBV6-5 to TRBJ2-7; D possibly uses TRBD1 or TRBD2 (5 bases each). Germline V gene data show CDR1 as MNHEY and CDR2 as SVGAGI. This CDR3 is built from 16 residues. Trimming took 4 bases from V and 7 from J, leaving 23 bases between them. CDR3 DNA sequence: TGTGCCAGCAGTTTCCGGCAGGAGGCAGGGTACAATGAGCAGTACTTC. Encoded protein: CASSFRQEAGYNEQYF.

This sequence joins TRBV20-1 and TRBJ1-2, with D unresolved. V lost 5 bases, J lost 8 bases, and 9 bases lay in between. The CDR3 loop spans 10 amino acids. Germline CDR1 reads DFQATT; CDR2 reads SNEGSKA (reference sequence). CDR3 nucleotides: TGCAGTGCTCTCCGCGAGGGCTACACCTTC. Translation: CSALREGYTF.

This clonotype was counted between two and nine times. This chain uses TRBV7-2 with TRBJ2-5; D is ambiguous. This CDR3 comprises 15 residues. Trimming shortened V by 0 bases and J by 1 base, and 9 bases separated the two germline ends. Per the germline V gene, CDR1 is SGHTA and CDR2 is FQGNSA. In nucleotides, the CDR3 is TGTGCCAGCAGCTTAGCGCTTCCGTTCCAAGAGACCCAGTACTTC. Residues: CASSLALPFQETQYF. Together with reference TRBV7-2 and TRBJ2-5, the CDR3 gives the full variable domain: GAGVSQSPSNKVTEKGKDVELRCDPISGHTALYWYRQSLGQGLEFLIYFQGNSAPDKSGLPSDRFSAERTGGSVSTLTIQRTQQEDSAVYLCASSLALPFQETQYFGPGTRLLVL.

This clonotype was observed a handful of times. The chain links TRBV4-1 to TRBJ1-1, with D possibly being TRBD1 (5 bases). CDR3 length equals 15 residues. CDR1 is MGHRA, CDR2 YSYEKL, per germline. V was cut by 1 base and J by 1 base, with 10 bases left in between. The CDR3 loop is CASSQVGLPNTEAFF. The CDR3 DNA reads as TGCGCCAGCAGCCAAGTGGGACTTCCGAACACTGAAGCTTTCTTT.

About this clonotype: Being one base from a much bigger clone, this may be a read error. The J gene is TRBJ2-5, the V gene TRBV27; the match to TRBD2 covers 12 bases. The CDR3 consists of 15 residues. Germline V gene data show CDR1 as MNHEY and CDR2 as SMNVEV (reference sequence). V dropped 4 bases and J dropped 11; count of bases not matched to a gene: 11. CDR3 DNA: TGTGCCAGCAGTTATCTAGCGGGGGGGCAGAATGAGCAGTACTTC. This gives the protein CASSYLAGGQNEQYF.

DNA of the CDR3: TGTGCCAGCAGTTTAAGGGGACAGGGGATATTGTATGGCTACACCTTC. Amino acid sequence: CASSLRGQGILYGYTF. This chain links TRBV27 with TRBJ1-2; 10 bases fit TRBD1. The CDR3 totals 16 residues. Germline trimming cut 2 bases from V and 5 bases from J; bases unmatched to any gene: 8. The germline gives CDR1 MNHEY, CDR2 SMNVEV (reference sequence).

The V and J genes are TRBV3-1 and TRBJ1-5, with 9 nucleotides matching TRBD1. The ends lost 5 bases at V and 1 base at J; junction bases unmatched: 3. Germline V gene sequence: CDR1 LGHDT, CDR2 YNNKEL (reference sequence). This CDR3 region has 15 residues. The CDR3 region has the DNA TGTGCCAGCAGCGGGACAGGGACAAGCAATCAGCCCCAGCATTTT. Its protein product is CASSGTGTSNQPQHF.